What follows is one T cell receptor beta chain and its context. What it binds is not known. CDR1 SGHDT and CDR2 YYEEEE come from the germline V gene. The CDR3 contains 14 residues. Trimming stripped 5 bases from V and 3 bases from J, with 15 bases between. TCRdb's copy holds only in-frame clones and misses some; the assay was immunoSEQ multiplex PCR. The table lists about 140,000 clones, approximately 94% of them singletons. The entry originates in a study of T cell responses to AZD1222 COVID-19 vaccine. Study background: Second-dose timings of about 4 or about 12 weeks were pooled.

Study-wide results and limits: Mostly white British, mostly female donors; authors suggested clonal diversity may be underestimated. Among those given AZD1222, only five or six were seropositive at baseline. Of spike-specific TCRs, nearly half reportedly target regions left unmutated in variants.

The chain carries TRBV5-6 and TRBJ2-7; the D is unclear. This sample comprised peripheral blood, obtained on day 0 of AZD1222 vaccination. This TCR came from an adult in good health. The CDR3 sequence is CASRPDGELYEQYF. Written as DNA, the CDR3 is TGTGCCAGCAGACCCGACGGAGAGCTCTACGAGCAGTACTTC.